These 3 T cell receptor beta chains were all obtained from the same sample, sequenced in a study of CD8 T cells in ankylosing spondylitis. MiXCR was run by TCRdb on the 5' RACE reads, yielding one entry per CDR3 protein. The sample has about 150,000 distinct CDR3 sequences, about 10% seen once. Sequences were obtained from blood, either unsorted or a sorted T cell fraction (not recorded which). The source of these receptors is a female donor with ankylosing spondylitis or in good health (not recorded which).

This clonotype occurred many times. The chain couples TRBV27 to TRBJ1-2, with 8 nucleotides matching TRBD1. CDR1 and CDR2 (germline): MNHEY, SMNVEV (reference sequence). The CDR3 is 15 residues long. The junction had 10 bases not matched to a gene; V was cut back by 5 bases and J by 5 bases. The CDR3 loop is CASSPRQGPPYGYTF. CDR3 bases: TGTGCCAGCAGTCCGCGACAGGGGCCACCGTATGGCTACACCTTC.

This clonotype was seen at least ten times. The chain combines TRBV5-1 with TRBJ1-3; unclear D gene. There are 14 residues in the CDR3. Germline CDR1 is SGHRS and CDR2 is YFSETQ. V was trimmed by 2 bases and J by 4 bases, leaving 10 bases between them. CDR3 residues: CASSFMDSGNTIYF. DNA of the CDR3: TGCGCCAGCAGCTTCATGGATTCAGGAAACACCATATATTTT.

This clonotype has a count of ten or more. This chain uses TRBV5-8 with TRBJ2-1, with D perhaps being TRBD1 or TRBD2 (5 bases each). The length of the CDR3 is 14 residues. The V end lost 3 bases, the J end lost 3 bases, and 10 bases lay between the germline ends. Germline assignment: CDR1 SGHTS and CDR2 YDEGEE. The CDR3: CASSWDGSYNEQFF. The DNA of the CDR3 is TGTGCCAGCAGCTGGGACGGAAGCTACAATGAGCAGTTCTTC. Full variable domain (remainder filled in from reference TRBV5-8 and TRBJ2-1): EAGVTQSPTHLIKTRGQQATLRCSPISGHTSVYWYQQALGLGLQFLLWYDEGEERNRGNFPPRFSGRQFPNYSSELNVNALELEDSALYLCASSWDGSYNEQFFGPGTRLTVL.